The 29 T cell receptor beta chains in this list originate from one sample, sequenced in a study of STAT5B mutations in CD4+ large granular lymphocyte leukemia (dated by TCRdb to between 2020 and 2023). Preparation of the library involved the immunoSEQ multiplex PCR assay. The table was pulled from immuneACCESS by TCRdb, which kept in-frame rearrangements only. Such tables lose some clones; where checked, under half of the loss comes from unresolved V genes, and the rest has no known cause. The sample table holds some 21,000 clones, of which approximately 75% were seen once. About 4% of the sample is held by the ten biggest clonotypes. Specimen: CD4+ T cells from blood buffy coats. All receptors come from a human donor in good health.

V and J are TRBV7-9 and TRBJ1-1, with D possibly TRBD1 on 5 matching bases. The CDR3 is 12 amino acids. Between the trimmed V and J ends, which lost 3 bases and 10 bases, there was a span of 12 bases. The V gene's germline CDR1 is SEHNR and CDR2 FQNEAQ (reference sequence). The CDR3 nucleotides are TGTGCCAGCAGCTTCTACGGGCAGGGAGCTTTCTTT. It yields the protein CASSFYGQGAFF.

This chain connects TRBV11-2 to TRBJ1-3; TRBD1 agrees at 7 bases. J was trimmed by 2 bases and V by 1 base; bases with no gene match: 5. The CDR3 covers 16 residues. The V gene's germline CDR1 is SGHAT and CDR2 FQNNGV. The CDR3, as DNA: TGTGCCAGCAGCTTAGTCTGGACAGGTGCTGGAAACACCATATATTTT. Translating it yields CASSLVWTGAGNTIYF.

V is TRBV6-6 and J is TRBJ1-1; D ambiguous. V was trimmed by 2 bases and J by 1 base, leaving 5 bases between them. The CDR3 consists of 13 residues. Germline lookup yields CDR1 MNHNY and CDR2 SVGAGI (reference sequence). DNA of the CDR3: TGTGCCAGCAGTTACGACGGGAACACTGAAGCTTTCTTT. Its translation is CASSYDGNTEAFF.

The CDR3 DNA reads TGTGCCAGCAGGGCCCGGACAGCTGGGGCCAACGTCCTGACTTTC. It specifies CASRARTAGANVLTF. V is TRBV6-5 and J is TRBJ2-6; tentative D call: TRBD1 (6 bases). The CDR3 runs 15 residues. CDR1 is MNHEY, CDR2 SVGAGI, per germline. Trimming pared 6 bases from V and 2 bases from J, leaving 11 bases between.

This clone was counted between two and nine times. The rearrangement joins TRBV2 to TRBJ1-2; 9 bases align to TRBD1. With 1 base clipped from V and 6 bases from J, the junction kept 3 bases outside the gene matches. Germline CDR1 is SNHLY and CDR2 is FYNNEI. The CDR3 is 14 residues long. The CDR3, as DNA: TGTGCCAGCAGTGAAGTAGGGACAGGGAATGGCTACACCTTC. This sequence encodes CASSEVGTGNGYTF.

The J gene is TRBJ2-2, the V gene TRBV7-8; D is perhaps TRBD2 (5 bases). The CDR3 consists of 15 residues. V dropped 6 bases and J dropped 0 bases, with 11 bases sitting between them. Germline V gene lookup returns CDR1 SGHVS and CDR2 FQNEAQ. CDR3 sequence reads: CASRPPGTNTGELFF. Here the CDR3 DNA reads TGTGCCAGCAGGCCACCGGGAACGAACACCGGGGAGCTGTTTTTT.

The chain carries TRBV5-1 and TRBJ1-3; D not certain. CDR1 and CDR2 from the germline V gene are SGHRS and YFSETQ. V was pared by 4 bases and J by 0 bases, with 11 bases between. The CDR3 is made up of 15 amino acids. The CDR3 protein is CASSPDTYSGNTIYF. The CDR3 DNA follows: TGCGCCAGCAGCCCCGACACTTACTCTGGAAACACCATATATTTT. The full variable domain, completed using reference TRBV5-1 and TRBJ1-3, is KAGVTQTPRYLIKTRGQQVTLSCSPISGHRSVSWYQQTPGQGLQFLFEYFSETQRNKGNFPGRFSGRQFSNSRSEMNVSTLELGDSALYLCASSPDTYSGNTIYFGEGSWLTVV.

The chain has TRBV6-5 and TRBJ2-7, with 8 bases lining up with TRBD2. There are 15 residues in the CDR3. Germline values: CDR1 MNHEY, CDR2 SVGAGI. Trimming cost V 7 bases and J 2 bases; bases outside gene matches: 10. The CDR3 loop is CASILRLATTYEQYF. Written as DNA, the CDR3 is TGTGCCAGCATCTTAAGACTAGCGACGACCTACGAGCAGTACTTC.

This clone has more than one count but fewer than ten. DNA for the CDR3: TGTGCCACCAGCTCCAGTCCGTCCACTAGCACAGATACGCAGTATTTT. Amino acids: CATSSSPSTSTDTQYF. The V gene is TRBV15, the J gene TRBJ2-3; D gene uncertain. Trimming removed 5 bases from V and 0 bases from J, with 15 bases in between. The CDR3 has 16 residues. Germline lookup yields CDR1 LNHNV and CDR2 YYDKDF (reference sequence). Looking up the rest from reference TRBV15 and TRBJ2-3 gives the full variable domain: DAMVIQNPRYQVTQFGKPVTLSCSQTLNHNVMYWYQQKSSQAPKLLFHYYDKDFNNEADTPDNFQSRRPNTSFCFLDIRSPGLGDTAMYLCATSSSPSTSTDTQYFGPGTRLTVL.

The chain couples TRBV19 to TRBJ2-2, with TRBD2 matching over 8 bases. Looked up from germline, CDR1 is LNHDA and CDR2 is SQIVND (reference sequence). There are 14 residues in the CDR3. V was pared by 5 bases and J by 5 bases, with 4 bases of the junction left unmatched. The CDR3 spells CASSWPSGTGELFF. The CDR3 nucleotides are TGTGCCAGTAGTTGGCCTAGCGGGACCGGGGAGCTGTTTTTT.

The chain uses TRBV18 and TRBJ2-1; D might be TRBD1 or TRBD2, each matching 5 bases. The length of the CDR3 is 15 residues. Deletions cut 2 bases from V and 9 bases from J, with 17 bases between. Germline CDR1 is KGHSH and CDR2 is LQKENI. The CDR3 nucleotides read TGTGCCAGCTCACCATCCAATCAACGGGGCGCTGAGCAGTTCTTC. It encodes CASSPSNQRGAEQFF.

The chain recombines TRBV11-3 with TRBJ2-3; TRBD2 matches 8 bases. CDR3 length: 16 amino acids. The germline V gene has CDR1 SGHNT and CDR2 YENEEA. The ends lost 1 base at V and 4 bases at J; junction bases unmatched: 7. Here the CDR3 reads CASSLVFGRGSDTQYF. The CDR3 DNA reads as TGTGCCAGCAGCTTAGTTTTCGGGAGGGGGTCAGATACGCAGTATTTT.

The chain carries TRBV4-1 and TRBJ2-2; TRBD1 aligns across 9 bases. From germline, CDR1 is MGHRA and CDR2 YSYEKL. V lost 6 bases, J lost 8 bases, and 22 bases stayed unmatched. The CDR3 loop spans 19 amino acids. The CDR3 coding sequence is TGCGCCAGCAGGGGCACCGGGACAGGGCTTATTTCCTCTTTGGGGGAGCTGTTTTTT. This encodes CASRGTGTGLISSLGELFF.

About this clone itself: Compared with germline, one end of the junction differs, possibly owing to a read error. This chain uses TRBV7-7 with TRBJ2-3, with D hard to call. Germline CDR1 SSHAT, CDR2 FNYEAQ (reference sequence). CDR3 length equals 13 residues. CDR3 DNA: TGTGCTAGCAGCTTAAATGCGCAGAATACGCAGTATTTT. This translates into CASSLNAQNTQYF.

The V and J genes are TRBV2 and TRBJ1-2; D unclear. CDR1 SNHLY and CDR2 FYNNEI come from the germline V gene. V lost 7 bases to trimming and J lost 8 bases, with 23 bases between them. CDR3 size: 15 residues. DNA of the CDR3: TGTGCCAGCAATGGGGAGGGAGGGTCCTTTGGAGGCTACACCTTC. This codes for CASNGEGGSFGGYTF. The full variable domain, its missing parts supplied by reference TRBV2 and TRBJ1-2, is EPEVTQTPSHQVTQMGQEVILRCVPISNHLYFYWYRQILGQKVEFLVSFYNNEISEKSEIFDDQFSVERPDGSNFTLKIRSTKLEDSAMYFCASNGEGGSFGGYTFGSGTRLTVV.

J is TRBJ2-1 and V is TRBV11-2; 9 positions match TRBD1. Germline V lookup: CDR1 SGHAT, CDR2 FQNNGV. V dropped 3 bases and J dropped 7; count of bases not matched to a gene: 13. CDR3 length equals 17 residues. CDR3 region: CASSLIGRDRERNEQFF. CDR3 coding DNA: TGTGCCAGCAGCTTGATTGGACGGGACAGGGAAAGAAATGAGCAGTTCTTC.

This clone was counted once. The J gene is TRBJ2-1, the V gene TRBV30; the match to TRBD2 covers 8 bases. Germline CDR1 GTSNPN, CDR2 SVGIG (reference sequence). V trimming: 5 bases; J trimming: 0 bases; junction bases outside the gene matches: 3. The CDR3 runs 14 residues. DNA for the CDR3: TGTGCCTGGGGGGGACTAGTCTCCTACAATGAGCAGTTCTTC. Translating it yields CAWGGLVSYNEQFF.

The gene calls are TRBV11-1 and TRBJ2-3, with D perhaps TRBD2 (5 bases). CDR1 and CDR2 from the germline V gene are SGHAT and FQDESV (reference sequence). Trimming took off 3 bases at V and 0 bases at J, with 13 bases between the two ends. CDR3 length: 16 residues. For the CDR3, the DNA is TGTGCCAGCAGCTTCCTTTGGAGCGGTAGCACAGATACGCAGTATTTT. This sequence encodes CASSFLWSGSTDTQYF.

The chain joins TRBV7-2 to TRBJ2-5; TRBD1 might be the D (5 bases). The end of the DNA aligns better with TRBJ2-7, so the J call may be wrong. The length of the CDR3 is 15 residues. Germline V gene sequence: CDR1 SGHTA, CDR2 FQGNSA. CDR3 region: CASSRVAGPTFEQYF. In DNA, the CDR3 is TGTGCCAGCAGTAGAGTTGCAGGGCCTACCTTCGAGCAGTACTTC.

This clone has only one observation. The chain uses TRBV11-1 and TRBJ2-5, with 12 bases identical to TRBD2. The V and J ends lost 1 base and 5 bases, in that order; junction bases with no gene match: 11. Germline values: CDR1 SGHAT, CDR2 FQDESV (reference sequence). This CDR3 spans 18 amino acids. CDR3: CASSLGATSGSRVETQYF. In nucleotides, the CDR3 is TGTGCCAGCAGCTTAGGGGCGACTAGCGGGAGTCGCGTCGAGACCCAGTACTTC.

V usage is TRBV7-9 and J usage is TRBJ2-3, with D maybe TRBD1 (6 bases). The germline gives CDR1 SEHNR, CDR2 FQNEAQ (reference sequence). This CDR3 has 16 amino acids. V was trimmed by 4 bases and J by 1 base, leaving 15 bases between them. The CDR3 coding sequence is TGTGCCAGCAGCTCTACGGACAGACCAGGCACAGATACGCAGTATTTT. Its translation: CASSSTDRPGTDTQYF.

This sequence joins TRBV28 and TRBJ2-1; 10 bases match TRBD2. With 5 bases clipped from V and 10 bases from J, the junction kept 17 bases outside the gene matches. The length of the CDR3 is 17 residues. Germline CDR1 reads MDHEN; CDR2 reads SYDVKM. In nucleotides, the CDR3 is TGTGCCAGCAGTGGTCTACCACCTAGCGGGAGTTCTGGAGAGCAGTTCTTC. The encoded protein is CASSGLPPSGSSGEQFF.

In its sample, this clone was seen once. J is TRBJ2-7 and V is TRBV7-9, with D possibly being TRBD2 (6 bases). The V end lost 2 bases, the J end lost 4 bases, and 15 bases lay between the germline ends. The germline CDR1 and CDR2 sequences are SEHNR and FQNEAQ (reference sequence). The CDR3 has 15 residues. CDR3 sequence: CASSLFDSGPYEQYF. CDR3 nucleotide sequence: TGTGCCAGCAGCTTATTTGACAGCGGGCCTTACGAGCAGTACTTC.

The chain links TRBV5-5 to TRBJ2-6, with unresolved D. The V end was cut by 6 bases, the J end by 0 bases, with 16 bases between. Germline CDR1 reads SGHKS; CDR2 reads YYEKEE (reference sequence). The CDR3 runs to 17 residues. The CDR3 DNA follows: TGTGCCAGCACCGCCAGGCTAAGCTCCTCTGGGGCCAACGTCCTGACTTTC. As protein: CASTARLSSSGANVLTF. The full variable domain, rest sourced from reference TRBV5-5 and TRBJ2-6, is DAGVTQSPTHLIKTRGQQVTLRCSPISGHKSVSWYQQVLGQGPQFIFQYYEKEERGRGNFPDRFSARQFPNYSSELNVNALLLGDSALYLCASTARLSSSGANVLTFGAGSRLTVL.

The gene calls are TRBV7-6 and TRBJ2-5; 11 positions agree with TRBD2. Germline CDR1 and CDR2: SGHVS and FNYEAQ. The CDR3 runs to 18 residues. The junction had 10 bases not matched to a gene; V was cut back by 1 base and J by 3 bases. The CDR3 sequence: CASSLGSGRASGKETQYF. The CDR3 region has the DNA TGTGCCAGCAGCTTAGGTAGCGGGAGGGCCTCGGGAAAAGAGACCCAGTACTTC.

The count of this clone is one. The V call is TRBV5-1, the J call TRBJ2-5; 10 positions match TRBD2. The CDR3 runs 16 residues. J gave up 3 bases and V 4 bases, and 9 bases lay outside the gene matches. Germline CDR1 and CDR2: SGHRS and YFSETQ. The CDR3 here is CASSQTSTSGKETQYF. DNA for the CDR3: TGCGCCAGCAGCCAAACCTCTACTAGCGGGAAAGAGACCCAGTACTTC.

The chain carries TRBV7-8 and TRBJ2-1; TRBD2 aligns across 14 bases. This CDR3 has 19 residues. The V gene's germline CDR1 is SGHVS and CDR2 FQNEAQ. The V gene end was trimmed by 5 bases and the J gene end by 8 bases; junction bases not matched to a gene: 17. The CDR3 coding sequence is TGTGCCAGCAGCCGGCTCGGGGTAGGGACTAGCGGGAGAGCAGATGAGCAGTTCTTC. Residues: CASSRLGVGTSGRADEQFF.

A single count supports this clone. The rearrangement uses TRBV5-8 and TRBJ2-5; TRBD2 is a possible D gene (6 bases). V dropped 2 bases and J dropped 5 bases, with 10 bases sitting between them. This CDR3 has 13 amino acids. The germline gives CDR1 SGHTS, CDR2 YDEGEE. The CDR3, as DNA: TGTGCCAGCAGCTTCAAAGGGAGGGAGACCCAGTACTTC. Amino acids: CASSFKGRETQYF.

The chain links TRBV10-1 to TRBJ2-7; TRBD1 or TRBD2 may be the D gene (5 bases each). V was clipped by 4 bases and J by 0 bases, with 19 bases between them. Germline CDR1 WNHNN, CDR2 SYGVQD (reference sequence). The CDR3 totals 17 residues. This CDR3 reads CASSGPSEGRGSYEQYF. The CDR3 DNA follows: TGCGCCAGCAGTGGCCCGTCCGAGGGGCGCGGCTCCTACGAGCAGTACTTC.